The next 17 T cell receptor beta chains were all read from a single sample in a study of blood T cell repertoires in COVID-19 (dated by TCRdb to the early 2020s). The protocol used for the library was the immunoSEQ multiplex PCR assay. TCRdb took over this immuneACCESS table, retaining in-frame rearrangements with V and J assigned. Such tables are incomplete; in checked studies, under half of the missing clones stem from an unresolved V gene, and the remainder is unexplained. Across this sample there are around 70,000 clones, with roughly 80% seen only once. The leading ten clones occupy about 4.4% of the sample. The sequenced sample was peripheral blood. All receptors derive from a woman aged 80 or over with active or convalescent COVID-19.

The chain joins TRBV5-6 to TRBJ1-2; a weak D match, TRBD1 (6 bases). The CDR3 contains 13 residues. V gave up 2 bases and J gave up 4 bases, with 9 bases separating them. Germline CDR1 is SGHDT and CDR2 is YYEEEE. This CDR3 is CASSLQGPYGYTF. The DNA of the CDR3 is TGTGCCAGCAGCTTACAGGGACCCTATGGCTACACCTTC.

CDR3 loop: CASRSGTGTPEAFF. The CDR3 DNA reads TGTGCCAGCAGATCCGGGACAGGGACCCCTGAAGCTTTCTTT. V and J are TRBV6-5 and TRBJ1-1, with 9 bases lining up with TRBD1. The CDR3 contains 14 residues. Germline CDR1 reads MNHEY; CDR2 reads SVGAGI. V trimming: 6 bases; J trimming: 6 bases; junction bases outside the gene matches: 8.

This chain links TRBV6-1 with TRBJ2-1; D gene ambiguous. The CDR3 consists of 13 residues. V was clipped by 3 bases and J by 1 base, with 4 bases between them. Germline V gene data show CDR1 as MNHNS and CDR2 as SASEGT. The CDR3 DNA sequence: TGTGCCAGCAGTGACGGGTCCTACAATGAGCAGTTCTTC. It codes for CASSDGSYNEQFF.

V is TRBV7-9 and J is TRBJ1-1; D remains ambiguous. The CDR3 length is 14 residues. Germline V gene sequence: CDR1 SEHNR, CDR2 FQNEAQ (reference sequence). V lost 8 bases, J lost 1 base, and 14 bases lay in between. The CDR3 spells CASSKGSENTEAFF. DNA for the CDR3: TGTGCCAGCTCAAAAGGGAGTGAGAACACTGAAGCTTTCTTT.

V is TRBV19 and J is TRBJ2-6; 7 nucleotides agree with TRBD1. The germline gives CDR1 LNHDA, CDR2 SQIVND (reference sequence). The V and J ends lost 5 bases and 1 base, in that order; junction bases with no gene match: 2. CDR3 size: 15 residues. The CDR3 coding sequence is TGTGCCAGTAGTGAACAGGGGTCTGGGGCCAACGTCCTGACTTTC. Translating gives CASSEQGSGANVLTF.

J is TRBJ2-3 and V is TRBV19; TRBD2 matches at 11 bases. Germline CDR1 is LNHDA and CDR2 is SQIVND (reference sequence). Trimming cost V 4 bases and J 2 bases; bases outside gene matches: 5. The length of the CDR3 is 16 residues. The CDR3 DNA reads TGTGCCAGTAGTAAACGACTAGCGGGGCACACAGATACGCAGTATTTT. This gives the protein CASSKRLAGHTDTQYF.

This clone has more than one count but fewer than ten. The chain uses TRBV7-2 and TRBJ1-1, with D possibly TRBD1 on 6 matching bases. Looked up from germline, CDR1 is SGHTA and CDR2 is FQGNSA. Trimming cost V 6 bases and J 8 bases, with 16 bases left between them. The CDR3 consists of 13 residues. CDR3 protein: CASRLSRQEEAFF. CDR3 nucleotide sequence: TGTGCCAGCAGACTTTCCAGACAGGAGGAAGCTTTCTTT.

The chain carries TRBV5-5 and TRBJ2-3, with D perhaps TRBD2 (5 bases). Looked up from germline, CDR1 is SGHKS and CDR2 is YYEKEE (reference sequence). This CDR3 has 15 residues. Trimming left V 2 bases short and J 0 bases short, with 10 bases between. CDR3 bases: TGTGCCAGCAGCTTCCGAGGGCTAAGCACAGATACGCAGTATTTT. It translates to CASSFRGLSTDTQYF. Based on the CDR3 plus reference TRBV5-5 and TRBJ2-3, the full variable domain is DAGVTQSPTHLIKTRGQQVTLRCSPISGHKSVSWYQQVLGQGPQFIFQYYEKEERGRGNFPDRFSARQFPNYSSELNVNALLLGDSALYLCASSFRGLSTDTQYFGPGTRLTVL.

V and J are TRBV7-2 and TRBJ1-2; a weak D match, TRBD1 (6 bases). Between the trimmed V and J ends, which lost 0 bases and 4 bases, there was a span of 12 bases. CDR3 length: 15 residues. Germline CDR1 reads SGHTA; CDR2 reads FQGNSA. CDR3 DNA: TGTGCCAGCAGCTTAGCGGGGGGGCCCAGCTATGGCTACACCTTC. Translation gives CASSLAGGPSYGYTF.

The chain carries TRBV10-3 and TRBJ2-5; TRBD2 matches at 13 bases. V gave up 4 bases and J gave up 0 bases; unmatched junction bases: 8. The germline gives CDR1 ENHRY, CDR2 SYGVKD. The CDR3 is 18 residues long. CDR3 loop: CAISGRSGLAGYQETQYF. CDR3 coding DNA: TGTGCCATCAGTGGACGCTCGGGACTAGCGGGGTACCAAGAGACCCAGTACTTC.

CDR3 loop: CASSQDRLATDTQYF. The CDR3 region has the DNA TGCGCCAGCAGCCAAGATAGACTAGCCACAGATACGCAGTATTTT. The V and J genes are TRBV4-1 and TRBJ2-3; 7 bases fit TRBD2. The CDR3 has 15 residues. Germline-derived CDR1 and CDR2 are MGHRA and YSYEKL. V lost 0 bases, J lost 2 bases, and 2 bases stayed unmatched.

V is TRBV18 and J is TRBJ2-7; 8 bases line up with TRBD2. Germline values: CDR1 KGHSH, CDR2 LQKENI. After removal of 2 bases from V and 2 bases from J, the junction contained 8 bases not matched to a gene. The CDR3 sequence is 16 residues long. The CDR3 DNA reads TGTGCCAGCTCACCAATTTCGGGGGGGGCAACCTACGAGCAGTACTTC. Encoded protein: CASSPISGGATYEQYF. The complete variable domain, with remaining parts taken from reference TRBV18 and TRBJ2-7, reads NAGVMQNPRHLVRRRGQEARLRCSPMKGHSHVYWYRQLPEEGLKFMVYLQKENIIDESGMPKERFSAEFPKEGPSILRIQQVVRGDSAAYFCASSPISGGATYEQYFGPGTRLTVT.

The chain recombines TRBV4-3 with TRBJ1-4, with TRBD1 matching 8 bases. The CDR3 sequence is 15 residues long. V dropped 3 bases and J dropped 10; count of bases not matched to a gene: 10. Germline V gene data show CDR1 as LGHNA and CDR2 as YSLEER. The CDR3: CASSQDRTGRGKLFF. The DNA of the CDR3 is TGCGCCAGCAGCCAGGATAGGACAGGGAGGGGAAAACTGTTTTTT.

For the CDR3, the DNA is TGTGCCAGCAGCTTAGGGGGGGGATTTAGCAATCAGCCCCAGCATTTT. This codes for CASSLGGGFSNQPQHF. The V call is TRBV11-2, the J call TRBJ1-5; D is possibly TRBD1 (5 bases). CDR1 is SGHAT, CDR2 FQNNGV, per germline. The CDR3 consists of 16 residues. V shed 1 base and J shed 0 bases, with 10 bases lying between them.

The chain recombines TRBV6-5 with TRBJ1-1; TRBD1 aligns across 10 bases. V shed 7 bases and J 9 bases; nucleotides not matched to a gene: 2. CDR3 length: 11 residues. Germline V CDR1 and CDR2: MNHEY, SVGAGI. CDR3 in amino acids: CASKGQGKAFF. CDR3 bases: TGTGCCAGCAAGGGACAGGGGAAAGCTTTCTTT.

This clone was observed at least ten times. The chain combines TRBV7-2 with TRBJ1-1; a possible D gene is TRBD1 (5 bases). Germline V CDR1 and CDR2: SGHTA, FQGNSA. The CDR3 length is 13 residues. Trimming shortened V by 5 bases and J by 1 base, and 8 bases separated the two germline ends. CDR3 sequence reads: CASSPGQNTEAFF. DNA of the CDR3: TGTGCCAGCAGCCCCGGACAGAACACTGAAGCTTTCTTT. The complete variable domain, with remaining parts taken from reference TRBV7-2 and TRBJ1-1, reads GAGVSQSPSNKVTEKGKDVELRCDPISGHTALYWYRQSLGQGLEFLIYFQGNSAPDKSGLPSDRFSAERTGGSVSTLTIQRTQQEDSAVYLCASSPGQNTEAFFGQGTRLTVV.

This rearrangement joins TRBV5-4 to TRBJ2-3; no firm D call. CDR3 size: 13 residues. Trimming left V 1 base short and J 4 bases short, with 7 bases between. CDR1 SGHNT and CDR2 YYREEE come from the germline V gene (reference sequence). CDR3 DNA sequence: TGTGCCAGCAGCTTGCCTACCCCAGATACGCAGTATTTT. It yields the protein CASSLPTPDTQYF.